Detailed here is one T cell receptor (beta chain). Its antigen is currently unknown. Clones were sequenced by immunoSEQ multiplex PCR, and TCRdb holds only the in-frame ones, with some missing. Of approximately 980,000 clones detected, about three quarters appear once; the ten largest clones hold nearly 1.5%. This sample was included in a study of shared clonotypes between healthy human individuals. Study-level points and caveats: Investigators expected sequencing depth to affect clonotype sharing among donors.

The germline CDR1 and CDR2 sequences are SGHNT and YYREEE (reference sequence). The CDR3 sequence is 15 residues long. V was pared by 1 base and J by 2 bases, with 11 bases between. V is TRBV5-4 and J is TRBJ2-3, with D perhaps TRBD2 (5 bases). Sequencing input: memory CD4+ T cells sorted from blood. Subset: CD45RA-negative fraction. The sequence derives from a young man in good health. Here the CDR3 reads CASSLLAHNTDTQYF. CDR3 DNA: TGTGCCAGCAGCTTGTTAGCGCATAACACAGATACGCAGTATTTT. Based on the CDR3 plus reference TRBV5-4 and TRBJ2-3, the full variable domain is ETGVTQSPTHLIKTRGQQVTLRCSSQSGHNTVSWYQQALGQGPQFIFQYYREEENGRGNFPPRFSGLQFPNYSSELNVNALELDDSALYLCASSLLAHNTDTQYFGPGTRLTVL.